This TCR beta chain was obtained from a study of CD8+CD57+ T cells in acquired aplastic anemia. About the study: Each DNA sample taken from sorted CD4+ and CD8+ cells came to approximately 3 ug on average. In CD4+ cells, healthy donors produced an average of around 10 million reads.

TCR beta VDJ and CDR3 profiling used genomic DNA as template. In TCRdb, the reads were re-called with MiXCR into one record per CDR3 protein. The table shows 400,000 to 450,000 distinct CDR3 sequences, with roughly 64% occurring only once. General study findings and limits: Patients versus controls showed no significant CD8+ Simpson's diversity difference. It was found that fewer than 35 CD8+ CDR3 sequences were shared between patients and controls.

In regard to this clonotype: Antigen specificity is unknown. Relative to the germline gene, one junction end is altered; a read error may explain this.

The origin of this receptor is a human donor in good health, serving as a control. Sequences were obtained from sorted CD4+, CD8+, or CD8+CD57+ T cells (not recorded which) from PBMCs.

The CDR3 spells CVSRATPASAYNEQFF. The CDR3 coding sequence is TGTGTCAGCAGAGCGACCCCTGCTAGCGCCTACAATGAGCAGTTCTTC. V gene TRBV5-4 combines with J gene TRBJ2-1, with D perhaps TRBD2 (6 bases). The germline CDR1 and CDR2 sequences are SGHNT and YYREEE (reference sequence). This CDR3 is 16 amino acids long. Using reference TRBV5-4 and TRBJ2-1 for the parts outside the CDR3, the full variable domain is ETGVTQSPTHLIKTRGQQVTLRCSSQSGHNTVSWYQQALGQGPQFIFQYYREEENGRGNFPPRFSGLQFPNYSSELNVNALELDDSALYLCVSRATPASAYNEQFFGPGTRLTVL.